This T cell receptor beta chain was identified in a study of cytotoxic CD8 clonotypes in ibrutinib-treated CLL. Study conclusions and caveats: Clonality went up at the time of ibrutinib response, stayed stable in sustained remission, and later dropped back toward its baseline level at progression.

Extraction of roughly 2 micrograms of genomic DNA from cryopreserved PBMCs supplied material for TCR beta libraries. Of note for this clone: Its cognate antigen is unknown.

Repertoires were generated with immunoSEQ multiplex PCR, while TCRdb's copy carries only in-frame clones and drops some. The table shows 28,000 or so clones, with roughly 57% occurring only once. Looked up from germline, CDR1 is SNHLY and CDR2 is FYNNEI. This CDR3 is built from 15 residues. Trimming removed 8 bases from V and 2 bases from J, with 15 bases in between. The sequencing here drew on PBMCs, taken before ibrutinib treatment. This clonotype originated in a human donor with chronic lymphocytic leukemia. V usage is TRBV2 and J usage is TRBJ1-4; D might be TRBD1 (5 bases). The CDR3 coding sequence is TGTGCCAGCGGGGGTCCCGGGGGGACTAATGAAAAACTGTTTTTT. Amino acids: CASGGPGGTNEKLFF.